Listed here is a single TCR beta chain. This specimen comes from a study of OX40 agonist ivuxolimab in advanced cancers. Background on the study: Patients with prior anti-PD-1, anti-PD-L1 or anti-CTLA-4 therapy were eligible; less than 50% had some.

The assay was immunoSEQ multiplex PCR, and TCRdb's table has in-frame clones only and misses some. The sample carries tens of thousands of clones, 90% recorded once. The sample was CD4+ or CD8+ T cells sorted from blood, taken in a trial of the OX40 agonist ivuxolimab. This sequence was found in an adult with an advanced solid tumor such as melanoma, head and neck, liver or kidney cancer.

The CDR3 coding sequence is TGTGCCAGTAGTGACCGACAGGGCGGCTATGGCTACACCTTC. Its protein product is CASSDRQGGYGYTF. This rearrangement joins TRBV19 to TRBJ1-2; 7 bases are a match to TRBD1. The CDR3 extends over 14 amino acids. V gave up 5 bases and J gave up 4 bases; unmatched junction bases: 7. Germline V gene lookup returns CDR1 LNHDA and CDR2 SQIVND (reference sequence).